The rows below give T cell receptor beta chains drawn from one sample of a study of T cell responses to AZD1222 COVID-19 vaccine. Clones were read by immunoSEQ multiplex PCR, and TCRdb kept only the in-frame ones, dropping some. Of approximately 60,000 clones in the sample, around 75% are singletons; the top ten hold around an eighth. The sample in question was peripheral blood, obtained on day 0 of AZD1222 vaccination. These receptor sequences come from an adult in good health. Each CDR3 is given with its conserved first and last residue. The order of the fields is J gene, V gene, CDR3 protein.

TRBJ2-3 TRBV19 CASSPRLAGGPYTQYF
TRBJ2-5 TRBV12-5 CASGPPNEETQYF
TRBJ2-5 TRBV7-3 CASSRGLLQETQYF
TRBJ2-1 TRBV9 CASSVGGQGTYNEQFF
TRBJ2-7 TRBV20-1 CSASDPSGRQYF
TRBJ2-1 TRBV10-3 CAISESIQGAYNEQFF
TRBJ1-5 TRBV9 CASSVGAGTDQPQHF
TRBJ2-5 TRBV14 CASRRQGQETQYF
TRBJ2-3 TRBV29-1 CSVVPSGGSTDTQYF
TRBJ2-3 TRBV9 CASSPGWGSTDTQYF
TRBJ2-1 TRBV5-1 CASRSSGTSTGNEQFF
TRBJ1-4 TRBV4-1 CASSQFTGGAGEKLFF
TRBJ2-2 TRBV19 CASLPLGGSTGELFF
TRBJ2-7 TRBV7-6 CASSSDQGTQYF
TRBJ1-5 TRBV23-1 CASSQSSALQPQHF
TRBJ2-2 TRBV5-1 CASSLGGGAGTGELFF
TRBJ2-1 TRBV6-2/TRBV6-3 CASSSPRDYYNEQFF
TRBJ1-3 TRBV28 CASSPISGHGSGNTIYF
TRBJ1-5 TRBV5-6 CASRPTGANYQPQHF
TRBJ2-1 TRBV14 CASSPQGLKQFF
TRBJ1-3 TRBV12-3/TRBV12-4 CASSPSGNTIYF
TRBJ2-2 TRBV9 CASSVEHRQTTGELFF
TRBJ1-2 TRBV9 CASSRGQGSYGYTF
TRBJ1-2 TRBV29-1 CSVEGRVGVCTF
TRBJ1-1 TRBV13 CASSLGAATDTEAFF
TRBJ2-7 TRBV10-3 CAIRRGPYEQYF
TRBJ1-6 TRBV5-1 CASSLRGEGSNSPLHF
TRBJ1-5 TRBV6-5 CASSYSLGGGQPQHF
TRBJ2-1 TRBV5-1 CASSSGFYNEQFF
TRBJ1-5 TRBV6-1 CASSEDMYPGPQHF
TRBJ1-5 TRBV12-5 CASGLDNQPQHF
TRBJ1-5 TRBV18 CASSPTLGQPQHF
TRBJ1-4 TRBV4-2 CASNPRGQSNEKLFF
TRBJ2-1 TRBV19 CASSIPGSSSYNEQFF
TRBJ1-2 TRBV30 CCGGRGTYGYTF
TRBJ2-1 TRBV5-5 CASSIPTGGAYNEQFF
TRBJ1-4 TRBV18 CASSPKGDEKLFF
TRBJ1-6 TRBV5-1 CASSPEQGAQSPLHF
TRBJ2-7 TRBV28 CASSFPSRGFYEQYF
TRBJ1-1 TRBV27 CASSPGTGNTEAFF
TRBJ1-1 TRBV6-5 CASRKGGSNTEAFF
TRBJ2-6 TRBV10-3 CAISDSDGANVLTF
TRBJ1-5 TRBV6-1 CASSEWAWGQPQHF
TRBJ2-2 TRBV7-2 CASSPGKGADTGELFF
TRBJ1-5 TRBV5-1 CASSLNGNQPQHF
TRBJ2-2 TRBV27 CASSPGLLGNGELFF
TRBJ2-7 TRBV12-3/TRBV12-4 CASSPGRSYEQYF
TRBJ1-4 TRBV30 CAWSVGDIGGKLFF
TRBJ1-1 TRBV6-5 CASSYSNTYLNTEAFF
TRBJ2-3 TRBV9 CASSSASGGGTDTQYF
TRBJ1-2 TRBV6-5 CASSRDSNYGYTF
TRBJ1-5 TRBV7-8 CASSISEGNHQPQHF